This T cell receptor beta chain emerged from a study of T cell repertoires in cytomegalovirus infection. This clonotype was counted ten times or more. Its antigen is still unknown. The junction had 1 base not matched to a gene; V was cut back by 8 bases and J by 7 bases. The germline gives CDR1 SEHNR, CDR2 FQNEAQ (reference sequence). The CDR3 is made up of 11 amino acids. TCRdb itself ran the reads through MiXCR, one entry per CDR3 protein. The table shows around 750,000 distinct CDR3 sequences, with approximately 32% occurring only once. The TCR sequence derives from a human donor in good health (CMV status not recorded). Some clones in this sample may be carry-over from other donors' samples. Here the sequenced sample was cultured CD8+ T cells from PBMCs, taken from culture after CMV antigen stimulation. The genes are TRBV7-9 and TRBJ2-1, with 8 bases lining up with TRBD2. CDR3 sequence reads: CASRGGNEQFF. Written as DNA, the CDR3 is TGTGCCAGCCGGGGGGGGAATGAGCAGTTCTTC.